This T cell receptor (beta chain) was documented in a study of blood T cell repertoires in COVID-19. Study-wide context: Material from acute and convalescent COVID-19 was sourced from the United States, Italy and Spain. From T cells, B-cell-depleted T cells, or PBMCs came the material, which was cDNA or gDNA.

Germline CDR1 is SGHNT and CDR2 is YENEEA. The CDR3 length is 13 residues. Trimming pared 0 bases from V and 9 bases from J, leaving 10 bases between. The assay was immunoSEQ multiplex PCR, and TCRdb's table has in-frame clones only and misses some. The table lists 300,000 to 450,000 clones, around 87% of them singletons. Source material: peripheral blood. The receptor was isolated from a human donor in a cohort sampled during active COVID-19. The gene calls are TRBV11-3 and TRBJ2-3; D unclear. CDR3 residues: CASSLEYEATQYF. CDR3 nucleotides: TGTGCCAGCAGCTTAGAATATGAGGCCACGCAGTATTTT.